This note documents a single TCR beta chain sequence. Its antigen is unknown. This specimen belongs to a study of monozygotic twins with inflammatory bowel disease. The germline V gene has CDR1 MDHEN and CDR2 SYDVKM. The CDR3 consists of 14 residues. Study results and caveats: The authors could not tell different T cell subtypes apart. The sharing of clonotypes with others was lower in IBD patients than in healthy twins, especially with disease activity. Ultimately, a single strong signal or clonotype associated with IBD was not supported.

Addition of UMIs with a 6-nucleotide sample barcode was achieved by template switching. Each CDR3 protein gets one entry in TCRdb, which reprocessed the 5' RACE reads and gives no DNA. The table for this sample gives around 100,000 distinct CDR3 sequences. The chain uses TRBV28 and TRBJ2-1; the TCRdb call, TRBD2, lacks DNA for checking. Sequencing was done on a sample of blood. This TCR came from a human donor with ulcerative colitis or Crohn's disease, or a healthy co-twin of an affected twin (not recorded which). CDR3 loop: CASSSGLARNEQFF.